These 19 T cell receptor beta chains share one sample of origin, sequenced in a study of blood T cell repertoires in COVID-19. Sequencing was performed with immunoSEQ multiplex PCR; in TCRdb, only in-frame clones are kept and a portion is missing. This sample carries approximately 260,000 clones, 85% of them seen once, and the ten largest clones take under 8%. The source material was PBMCs or T cells enriched from blood (not recorded which). The origin of the receptors is a woman aged 45-65 years who had been exposed to COVID-19.

This clone was counted a few times. The V gene is TRBV2, the J gene TRBJ1-2; 7 bases fit TRBD1. CDR1 and CDR2 from the germline V gene are SNHLY and FYNNEI. Trimming took 10 bases from V and 0 from J; bases not matched to a gene: 8. The CDR3 totals 14 residues. CDR3 amino acids: CATTMDRTNYGYTF. DNA for the CDR3: TGTGCCACCACAATGGACAGGACTAACTATGGCTACACCTTC.

V is TRBV29-1 and J is TRBJ1-1; TRBD1 might be the D (5 bases). The V gene's germline CDR1 is SQVTM and CDR2 ANQGSEA. Trimming left V 7 bases short and J 3 bases short, with 18 bases between. This CDR3 is 14 amino acids long. The CDR3 DNA sequence: TGCAGCGCCCACCTCAGCAGGGTGGACACTGAAGCTTTCTTT. Protein: CSAHLSRVDTEAFF.

This clone was seen a single time. The gene calls are TRBV2 and TRBJ1-2, with D possibly matching TRBD1 (6 bases). Trimming left V 7 bases short and J 6 bases short, with 15 bases between. Germline V gives CDR1 SNHLY, CDR2 FYNNEI. The CDR3 totals 13 residues. CDR3 DNA sequence: TGTGCCAGCAATCCTCAGGGGTTCGATGGCTACACCTTC. Its protein product is CASNPQGFDGYTF.

The V call is TRBV19, the J call TRBJ2-2; TRBD2 matches at 7 bases. This CDR3 has 17 residues. The germline CDR1 and CDR2 sequences are LNHDA and SQIVND (reference sequence). The J segment lost 7 bases and the V segment lost 4 bases, leaving 15 bases of the junction unmatched. CDR3 loop: CASSTRDYPGFGGELFF. CDR3 bases: TGTGCCAGTAGTACTCGGGACTACCCGGGGTTCGGCGGGGAGCTGTTTTTT.

The chain links TRBV27 to TRBJ1-1; a possible D gene is TRBD1 (5 bases). The CDR3 contains 14 residues. Germline CDR1 reads MNHEY; CDR2 reads SMNVEV (reference sequence). Trimming left V 1 base short and J 1 base short, with 7 bases between. The CDR3 loop reads CASSLLGGNTEAFF. The CDR3, as DNA: TGTGCCAGCAGTTTATTGGGGGGGAACACTGAAGCTTTCTTT.

This sequence joins TRBV3-1 (or the pseudogene TRBV3-2) and TRBJ1-5; D possibly corresponds to TRBD1 (5 bases). CDR1 LGHDT and CDR2 YNNKEL come from the germline V gene (reference sequence). This CDR3 region has 15 residues. V lost 0 bases, J lost 2 bases, and 8 bases lay in between. The CDR3 nucleotides read TGTGCCAGCAGCCAAGAGCGGGGGGGCAATCAGCCCCAGCATTTT. Translating it yields CASSQERGGNQPQHF.

This chain connects TRBV9 to TRBJ2-5; possible D gene TRBD2, 6 bases. The germline CDR1 and CDR2 sequences are SGDLS and YYNGEE. Trimming took 7 bases from V and 4 from J, leaving 17 bases between them. The CDR3 is 14 amino acids. As DNA, the CDR3 is TGTGCCAGCTCGGGCGGGGCCCCCGGAGAGACCCAGTACTTC. The encoded protein is CASSGGAPGETQYF.

The J gene is TRBJ1-2, the V gene TRBV30, with 10 bases lining up with TRBD1. The CDR3 has 16 amino acids. From germline, CDR1 is GTSNPN and CDR2 SVGIG (reference sequence). J was trimmed by 4 bases and V by 4 bases; bases with no gene match: 12. The CDR3 sequence is CAWIAYGTGESYGYTF. In nucleotides, the CDR3 is TGTGCCTGGATTGCCTACGGGACAGGGGAGAGCTATGGCTACACCTTC. Drawing the rest from reference TRBV30 and TRBJ1-2, the complete variable domain is SQTIHQWPATLVQPVGSPLSLECTVEGTSNPNLYWYRQAAGRGLQLLFYSVGIGQISSEVPQNLSASRPQDRQFILSSKKLLLSDSGFYLCAWIAYGTGESYGYTFGSGTRLTVV.

The rearrangement joins TRBV19 to TRBJ1-1; D may be TRBD1 (6 bases). Trimming removed 4 bases at V and 6 bases at J, with 15 bases between. Germline lookup yields CDR1 LNHDA and CDR2 SQIVND (reference sequence). The CDR3 is 14 amino acids. This CDR3 reads CASSTSPGTPEAFF. For the CDR3, the DNA is TGTGCCAGTAGTACCTCCCCCGGGACACCTGAAGCTTTCTTT. Filled out from reference TRBV19 and TRBJ1-1, the complete variable domain reads DGGITQSPKYLFRKEGQNVTLSCEQNLNHDAMYWYRQDPGQGLRLIYYSQIVNDFQKGDIAEGYSVSREKKESFPLTVTSAQKNPTAFYLCASSTSPGTPEAFFGQGTRLTVV.

The chain joins TRBV25-1 to TRBJ1-1, with 9 bases matching TRBD1. This CDR3 is 15 amino acids long. The ends lost 6 bases at V and 6 bases at J; junction bases unmatched: 11. The germline V gene encodes CDR1 MGHDK and CDR2 SYGVNS. CDR3 residues: CASSATQGARAEAFF. The CDR3 coding sequence is TGTGCCAGCAGCGCAACACAGGGGGCGAGGGCTGAAGCTTTCTTT.

The chain combines TRBV5-1 with TRBJ2-3, with D perhaps matching TRBD1 (5 bases). The germline gives CDR1 SGHRS, CDR2 YFSETQ. This CDR3 comprises 15 residues. Trimming removed 4 bases at V and 0 bases at J, with 12 bases between. CDR3 sequence: CASSQGAFSTDTQYF. The CDR3 DNA follows: TGCGCCAGCAGCCAAGGGGCTTTTAGCACAGATACGCAGTATTTT.

The gene calls are TRBV29-1 and TRBJ2-5; D possibly corresponds to TRBD2 (6 bases). The CDR3 spans 13 residues. The V gene's germline CDR1 is SQVTM and CDR2 ANQGSEA. Trimming took off 1 base at V and 5 bases at J, with 11 bases between the two ends. Here the CDR3 DNA reads TGCAGCGTTGAAGTCCTGGCGGGGGAGACCCAGTACTTC. The encoded protein is CSVEVLAGETQYF.

This clone was observed a few times. The chain is built from TRBV2 and TRBJ1-6, with 8 nucleotides matching TRBD1. Trimming cost V 7 bases and J 8 bases; bases outside gene matches: 4. In germline, CDR1 is SNHLY, CDR2 FYNNEI. This CDR3 is built from 13 residues. DNA of the CDR3: TGTGCCAGCAAGACAGGGGAGGATTCACCCCTCCACTTT. Its protein product is CASKTGEDSPLHF.

This clone was detected once. The chain uses TRBV27 and TRBJ1-2; 8 bases map to TRBD1. The length of the CDR3 is 13 residues. Germline V lookup: CDR1 MNHEY, CDR2 SMNVEV (reference sequence). Trimming at V came to 8 bases and at J to 4 bases, leaving 6 bases not matched to a gene. The CDR3 spells CASAPTGAYGYTF. CDR3 in DNA: TGTGCCAGCGCCCCGACAGGGGCCTATGGCTACACCTTC.

This clone showed up just a few times. The rearrangement joins TRBV11-2 to TRBJ2-3; D may be TRBD2 (5 bases). The CDR3 is 16 residues long. Looked up from germline, CDR1 is SGHAT and CDR2 is FQNNGV. Trimming shortened V by 4 bases and J by 6 bases, and 20 bases separated the two germline ends. This CDR3 is CASSSGGAAAWDTQYF. The CDR3, as DNA: TGTGCCAGCAGCTCCGGTGGAGCGGCGGCTTGGGATACGCAGTATTTT.

The count of this clone is one. The CDR3 here is CASSGRFGELFF. CDR3 DNA: TGTGCCAGCAGCGGTCGGTTCGGGGAGCTGTTTTTT. This chain joins TRBV9 and TRBJ2-2; D not resolved. The CDR3 is made up of 12 amino acids. CDR1 is SGDLS, CDR2 YYNGEE, per germline. The V and J ends lost 3 bases and 7 bases respectively, with 7 bases between them. Full variable domain (outside the CDR3, taken from reference TRBV9 and TRBJ2-2): DSGVTQTPKHLITATGQRVTLRCSPRSGDLSVYWYQQSLDQGLQFLIQYYNGEERAKGNILERFSAQQFPDLHSELNLSSLELGDSALYFCASSGRFGELFFGEGSRLTVL.

The chain has TRBV18 and TRBJ2-1; 7 positions match TRBD2. Per germline, CDR1 KGHSH and CDR2 LQKENI. J gave up 0 bases and V 2 bases, and 16 bases lay outside the gene matches. CDR3 size: 20 residues. The CDR3 loop reads CASSPTGRVTAGSSYNEQFF. CDR3 DNA sequence: TGTGCCAGCTCACCAACCGGTAGGGTAACAGCGGGGAGCTCCTACAATGAGCAGTTCTTC.

Only a few counts were recorded for this clone. V and J are TRBV2 and TRBJ1-2; 8 nucleotides line up with TRBD1. Germline-derived CDR1 and CDR2 are SNHLY and FYNNEI. The CDR3 has 17 amino acids. V shed 2 bases, J shed 8 bases, and the junction held 16 bases outside the gene matches. As DNA, the CDR3 is TGTGCCAGCAGTGAAAATCGACAGGGGTTGGGGAGGTGCGGCTACACCTTC. Residues: CASSENRQGLGRCGYTF.

This chain connects TRBV5-1 to TRBJ2-5; 7 bases agree with TRBD1. V trimming: 4 bases; J trimming: 9 bases; junction bases outside the gene matches: 12. The CDR3 has 14 amino acids. Germline CDR1 reads SGHRS; CDR2 reads YFSETQ. CDR3 DNA: TGCGCCAGCAGCGTTGCCAGGGGGAATGGGGCCCAGTACTTC. Its translation: CASSVARGNGAQYF. Drawing the rest from reference TRBV5-1 and TRBJ2-5, the complete variable domain is KAGVTQTPRYLIKTRGQQVTLSCSPISGHRSVSWYQQTPGQGLQFLFEYFSETQRNKGNFPGRFSGRQFSNSRSEMNVSTLELGDSALYLCASSVARGNGAQYFGPGTRLLVL.